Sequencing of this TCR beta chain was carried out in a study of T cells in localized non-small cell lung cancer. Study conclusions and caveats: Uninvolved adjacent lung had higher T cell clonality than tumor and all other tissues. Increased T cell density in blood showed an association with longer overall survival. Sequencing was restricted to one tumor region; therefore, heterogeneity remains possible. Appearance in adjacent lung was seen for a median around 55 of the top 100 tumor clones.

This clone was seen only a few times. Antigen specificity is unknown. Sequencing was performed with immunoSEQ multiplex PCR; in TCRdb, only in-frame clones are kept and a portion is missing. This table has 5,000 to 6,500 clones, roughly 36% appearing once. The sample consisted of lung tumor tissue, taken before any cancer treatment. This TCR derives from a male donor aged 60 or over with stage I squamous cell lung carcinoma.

The CDR3 spells CASSLVSGALNEKLFF. As DNA, the CDR3 is TGTGCCAGCAGTTTAGTCTCGGGGGCTTTGAATGAAAAACTGTTTTTT. This sequence joins TRBV27 and TRBJ1-4; D may be TRBD1 (6 bases). V was pared by 2 bases and J by 5 bases, with 15 bases between. The CDR3 has 16 amino acids. In germline, CDR1 is MNHEY, CDR2 SMNVEV (reference sequence).